Below are 15 T cell receptor beta chains sequenced from a single sample in a study of PD-L1 blockade in urothelial cancer. TCRdb's table, derived via immunoSEQ multiplex PCR, lists solely in-frame clones and lacks some. The sample lists some 110,000 clones; around 89% were seen once. Regarding time point: peripheral blood 6 weeks after treatment start. Specimen: PBMCs, collected around atezolizumab (anti-PD-L1) treatment. The receptors shown here come from a man in his 60s with urothelial cancer.

The gene calls are TRBV10-3 and TRBJ2-7; 9 bases line up with TRBD2. The CDR3 sequence is 13 residues long. From germline, CDR1 is ENHRY and CDR2 SYGVKD. V shed 11 bases, J shed 5 bases, and the junction held 10 bases outside the gene matches. CDR3 sequence (DNA): TGTGCCGGACCGGCGGGAGGGGTCCACGAGCAGTACTTC. This gives the protein CAGPAGGVHEQYF.

The chain links TRBV6-5 to TRBJ1-5; the D is unclear. V was shortened by 6 bases and J by 3 bases, with 12 bases between the two germline ends. The CDR3 has 14 amino acids. CDR1 and CDR2 (germline): MNHEY, SVGAGI. CDR3 bases: TGTGCCAGCAGACGGGCCGGGGACAATCAGCCCCAGCATTTT. This sequence encodes CASRRAGDNQPQHF.

This clone was found once. The J gene is TRBJ2-3, the V gene TRBV5-1, with TRBD2 identical over 10 bases. CDR1 SGHRS and CDR2 YFSETQ come from the germline V gene. Trimming cost V 4 bases and J 3 bases; bases outside gene matches: 14. This CDR3 contains 18 residues. The CDR3 reads CASSVAQVWTSGTDTQYF. The DNA for the CDR3 is TGCGCCAGCAGCGTGGCGCAGGTATGGACTAGCGGTACAGATACGCAGTATTTT.

This chain connects TRBV25-1 to TRBJ2-5; D may be TRBD2 (6 bases). Germline V CDR1 and CDR2: MGHDK, SYGVNS. With 1 base removed from V and 5 bases from J, the gap between germline ends came to 14 bases. The CDR3 loop spans 15 amino acids. This chain's CDR3 is CASSEWRGEGETQYF. Here the CDR3 DNA reads TGTGCCAGCAGTGAATGGCGGGGAGAGGGGGAGACCCAGTACTTC. The variable domain in full, completed from reference TRBV25-1 and TRBJ2-5, reads EADIYQTPRYLVIGTGKKITLECSQTMGHDKMYWYQQDPGMELHLIHYSYGVNSTEKGDLSSESTVSRIRTEHFPLTLESARPSHTSQYLCASSEWRGEGETQYFGPGTRLLVL.

This chain links TRBV7-9 with TRBJ1-5; unclear D gene. Germline CDR1 and CDR2: SEHNR and FQNEAQ (reference sequence). The CDR3 extends over 13 amino acids. V was trimmed by 1 base and J by 7 bases, leaving 8 bases between them. CDR3 region: CASSLVENQPQHF. CDR3 in DNA: TGTGCCAGCAGCTTAGTTGAGAACCAGCCCCAGCATTTT.

In its sample, this clone was seen a few times. This rearrangement joins TRBV13 to TRBJ1-2, with 9 bases that match TRBD1. Trimming at V came to 8 bases and at J to 3 bases, leaving 10 bases not matched to a gene. CDR1 is PRHDT, CDR2 FYEKMQ, per germline (reference sequence). This CDR3 spans 15 amino acids. The CDR3 coding sequence is TGTGCCAGCGGACCCCGGGACAGGGCTTACTATGGCTACACCTTC. Protein product: CASGPRDRAYYGYTF.

This chain connects TRBV5-1 to TRBJ1-2; D possibly corresponds to TRBD1 (5 bases). V shed 4 bases and J shed 2 bases, with 15 bases lying between them. CDR3 length: 15 residues. Germline CDR1 SGHRS, CDR2 YFSETQ. CDR3 sequence (DNA): TGCGCCAGCAGCCCGGGGGTGGGGTCCAACTATGGCTACACCTTC. This sequence encodes CASSPGVGSNYGYTF.

This sequence joins TRBV7-9 and TRBJ2-3, with D unresolved. The CDR3 spans 14 residues. Looked up from germline, CDR1 is SEHNR and CDR2 is FQNEAQ (reference sequence). Trimming took 2 bases from V and 2 from J, leaving 8 bases between them. In nucleotides, the CDR3 is TGTGCCAGCAGCTTATCCGCCTACACAGATACGCAGTATTTT. Its translation: CASSLSAYTDTQYF.

This rearrangement joins TRBV5-7 to TRBJ1-2; 10 bases align to TRBD1. TRBV5-7 is known as an ORF, though its function is uncertain. The trim removed 2 bases at V and 10 bases at J, leaving 17 bases unmatched. The CDR3 covers 17 residues. This CDR3 is CASSLSPGTGVWLVYTF. CDR3 bases: TGTGCCAGCAGCTTAAGCCCCGGGACAGGGGTATGGCTGGTCTACACCTTC.

This chain connects TRBV9 to TRBJ2-4; TRBD1 aligns across 8 bases. Germline assignment: CDR1 SGDLS and CDR2 YYNGEE. The CDR3 extends over 15 amino acids. The V segment lost 4 bases and the J segment 5 bases; nucleotides outside the gene matches: 8. CDR3 sequence (DNA): TGTGCCAGCAGCACAGAGACAGGGGCCCAAAACATTCAGTACTTC. It codes for CASSTETGAQNIQYF.

This rearrangement joins TRBV5-6 to TRBJ2-3, with TRBD2 matching over 8 bases. J gave up 2 bases and V 4 bases, and 6 bases lay outside the gene matches. Germline V gene lookup returns CDR1 SGHDT and CDR2 YYEEEE. The CDR3 spans 15 residues. The CDR3 spells CASSSQRGSTDTQYF. The CDR3 region has the DNA TGTGCCAGCAGCAGCCAGCGGGGGTCCACAGATACGCAGTATTTT.

V and J are TRBV5-4 and TRBJ1-1; possibly TRBD1 for D (5 bases). V shed 10 bases and J shed 0 bases, with 19 bases lying between them. Germline V gene data show CDR1 as SGHNT and CDR2 as YYREEE (reference sequence). This CDR3 is built from 15 residues. The CDR3 reads CAGMTERSMNTEAFF. The CDR3 nucleotides are TGTGCCGGGATGACAGAACGTTCAATGAACACTGAAGCTTTCTTT.

This sequence joins TRBV29-1 and TRBJ2-2; D is undetermined. Trimming stripped 3 bases from V and 1 base from J, with 6 bases between. Germline CDR1 SQVTM, CDR2 ANQGSEA. The CDR3 spans 13 residues. In DNA, the CDR3 is TGCAGCGTTGATCTGAGGAACACCGGGGAGCTGTTTTTT. Protein product: CSVDLRNTGELFF.

The DNA of the CDR3 is TGTGCCAGCAGCCCAGGGGGCCGTCCCCCCGGGGAGCTGTTTTTT. Protein product: CASSPGGRPPGELFF. This chain joins TRBV28 and TRBJ2-2, with 8 bases fitting TRBD1. There are 15 residues in the CDR3. CDR1 and CDR2 (germline): MDHEN, SYDVKM. After removal of 6 bases from V and 6 bases from J, the junction contained 9 bases not matched to a gene.

As regards this clone: At one end, the junction sequence differs from germline, possibly due to a read error. This rearrangement joins TRBV28 to TRBJ2-3; possible D gene TRBD2, 6 bases. This CDR3 has 14 amino acids. The germline CDR1 and CDR2 sequences are MDHEN and SYDVKM. CDR3 bases: TGTGCCACCAGTGGGACTGACTACACAGATACGCAGTATTTT. Its protein is CATSGTDYTDTQYF.